The subject of this entry is one T cell receptor beta chain. The antigen remains unidentified. Clones were read by immunoSEQ multiplex PCR, and TCRdb kept only the in-frame ones, dropping some. Of 73,000 or so clones in the sample, around 79% are singletons; the top ten hold under 12%. This sample is drawn from a study of vaccination effects on CD4 cells after COVID-19. V lost 4 bases to trimming and J lost 4 bases, with 19 bases between them. The CDR3 runs 16 residues. Germline values: CDR1 LNHDA, CDR2 SQIVND (reference sequence). ViraFEST assay sequencing came after antigen-specific CD4+ T cells were expanded with viral peptide pools. Subsequent to a culture period of roughly 11 days, CD4+ T cells were isolated. The study found no prior SARS-CoV-2 infection in the vaccine recipients, who tested negative for nucleocapsid antibodies.

The chain carries TRBV19 and TRBJ1-1; D is undetermined. The TCR originated in a human donor who received a COVID-19 vaccine. The input for sequencing was CD4+ T cells from PBMCs cultured with SARS-CoV-2 spike peptides, taken before COVID-19 vaccination. CDR3 residues: CASSRQANSDRTEAFF. CDR3 DNA sequence: TGTGCCAGTAGTAGGCAGGCCAACAGCGATCGCACTGAAGCTTTCTTT.